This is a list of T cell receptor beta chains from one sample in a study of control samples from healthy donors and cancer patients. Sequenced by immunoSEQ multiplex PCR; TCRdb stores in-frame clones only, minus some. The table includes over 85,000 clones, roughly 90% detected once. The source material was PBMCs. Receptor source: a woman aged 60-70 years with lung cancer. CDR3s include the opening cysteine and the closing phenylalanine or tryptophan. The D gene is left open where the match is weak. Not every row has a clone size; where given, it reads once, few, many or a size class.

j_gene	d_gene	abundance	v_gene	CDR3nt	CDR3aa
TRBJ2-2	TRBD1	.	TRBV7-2	TGTGCCAGCAGCCCTGGACAGGGTAGCACCGGGGAGCTGTTTTTT	CASSPGQGSTGELFF
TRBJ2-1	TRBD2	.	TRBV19	TGTGCCAGCCGTTCGGGAGGGACTAGCGGGAGTATACGGCAGTTCTTC	CASRSGGTSGSIRQFF
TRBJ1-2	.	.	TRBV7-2	TGTGCCAGCAGCAGGGGAGTAGGCTATGGCTACACCTTC	CASSRGVGYGYTF
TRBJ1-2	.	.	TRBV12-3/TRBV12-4	TGTGCCAGCAGTTTTGGCAGGAACTATGGCTACACCTTC	CASSFGRNYGYTF
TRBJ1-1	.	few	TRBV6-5	TGTGCCAGCAGCCACGGACTTTCCGGGAGGGAAGCTTTCTTT	CASSHGLSGREAFF
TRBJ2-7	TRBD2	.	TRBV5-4	TGTGCCAGCAGCCGGAGTGCTAGCGGCACATCACTATACGAGCAGTACTTC	CASSRSASGTSLYEQYF
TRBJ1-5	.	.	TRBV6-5	TGTGCCAGCACCAAAGGGAGGGGTCAGCCCCAGCATTTT	CASTKGRGQPQHF
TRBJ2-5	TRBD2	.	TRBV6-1	TGTGCCAGCAGTGAACGGCATCTACTAGCGGGGGCGGGCCGAACCCAGTACTTC	CASSERHLLAGAGRTQYF
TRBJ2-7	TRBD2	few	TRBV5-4	TGTGCCAGCAGGGGACCCGGGACTAGCGGAAATTTGTACTACGAGCAGTACTTC	CASRGPGTSGNLYYEQYF
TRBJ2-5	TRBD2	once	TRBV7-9	TGTGCCAGCTCGGGGGGAGGCCCGGCTACCCAGTACTTC	CASSGGGPATQYF
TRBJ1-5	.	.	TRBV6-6	TGTGCCAGCATGAGGGGGGCGGGTAGCAATCAGCCCCAGCATTTT	CASMRGAGSNQPQHF
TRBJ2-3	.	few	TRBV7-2	TGTGCCAGCAGCTTAGGGTTTTTAGGGGGAGATACGCAGTATTTT	CASSLGFLGGDTQYF
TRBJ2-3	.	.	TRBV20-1	TGCAGTGCTAGTGGGGATTGGGGATTGAGCACAGATACGCAGTATTTT	CSASGDWGLSTDTQYF
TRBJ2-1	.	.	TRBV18	TGTGCCAGCTCACCGCCGGACGGAGGATATGAGCAGTTCTTC	CASSPPDGGYEQFF
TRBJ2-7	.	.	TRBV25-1	TGTGCCAGCAGTAAGACAGGTGAACAGTACTTC	CASSKTGEQYF
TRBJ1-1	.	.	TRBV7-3	TGTGCCAGCAGCTCAGCCGAGAACACTGAAGCTTTCTTT	CASSSAENTEAFF
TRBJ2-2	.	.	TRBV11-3	TGTGCCAGCAGCTCACCCGCTAGTGCCACCGGGGAGCTGTTTTTT	CASSSPASATGELFF
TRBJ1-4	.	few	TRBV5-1	TGCGCCAGCAGCCCTTATGGGACACATGAAAAACTGTTTTTT	CASSPYGTHEKLFF
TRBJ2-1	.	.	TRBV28	TGTGCCAGCAGTTCCGGGACAAAGAATGAGCAGTTCTTC	CASSSGTKNEQFF
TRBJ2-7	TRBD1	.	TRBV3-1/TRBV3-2	TGTGCCAGCACTCTGACAGGGGGGAACACGGGCGAGCAGTACTTC	CASTLTGGNTGEQYF
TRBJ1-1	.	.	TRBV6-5	TGTGCCAGCAGTCTACAGGGATTGAACACTGAAGCTTTCTTT	CASSLQGLNTEAFF
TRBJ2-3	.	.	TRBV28	TGTGCCAGCAGTTTTCCAAACCCTAGCACGGATACGCAGTATTTT	CASSFPNPSTDTQYF
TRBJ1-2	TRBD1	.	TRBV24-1	TGTGCCACCAGTTCAGGGGGCTTCTATGGCTACACCTTC	CATSSGGFYGYTF
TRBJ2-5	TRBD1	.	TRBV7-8	TGTGCCAGCAGCTCGGGACAGCAAGAGACCCAGTACTTC	CASSSGQQETQYF
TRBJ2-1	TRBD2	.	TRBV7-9	TGTGCCAGCAGCCCGACTAGCGGGAGCAATGAGCAGTTCTTC	CASSPTSGSNEQFF
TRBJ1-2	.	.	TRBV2	TGTGCCAGCAGTGGGCCAGCCTATGGCTACACCTTC	CASSGPAYGYTF
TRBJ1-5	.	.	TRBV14	TGTGCCAGCAGCCAAGACTTCAATCAGCCCCAGCATTTT	CASSQDFNQPQHF
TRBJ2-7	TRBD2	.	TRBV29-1	TGCAGCGTTCGAGGGAGGCTAGCGGGGGAGCAGTACTTC	CSVRGRLAGEQYF
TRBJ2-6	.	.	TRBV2	TGTGCCAGCAGTCCCGACAGGACTGGGGCCAACGTCCTGACTTTC	CASSPDRTGANVLTF